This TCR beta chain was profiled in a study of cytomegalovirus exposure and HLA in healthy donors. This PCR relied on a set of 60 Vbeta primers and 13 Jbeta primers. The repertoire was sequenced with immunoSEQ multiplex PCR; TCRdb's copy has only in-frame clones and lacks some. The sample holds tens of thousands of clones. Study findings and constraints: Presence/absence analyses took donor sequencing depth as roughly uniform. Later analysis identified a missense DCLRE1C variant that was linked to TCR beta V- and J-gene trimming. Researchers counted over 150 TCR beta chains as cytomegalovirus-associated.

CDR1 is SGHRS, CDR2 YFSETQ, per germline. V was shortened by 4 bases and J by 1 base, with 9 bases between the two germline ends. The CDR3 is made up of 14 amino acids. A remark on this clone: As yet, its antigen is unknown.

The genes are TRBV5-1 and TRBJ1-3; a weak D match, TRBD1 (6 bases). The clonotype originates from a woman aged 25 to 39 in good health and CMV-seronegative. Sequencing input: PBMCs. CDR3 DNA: TGCGCCAGCAGCCAACAGGGATCTGGAAACACCATATATTTT. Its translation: CASSQQGSGNTIYF.